One and the same sample provided the 5 T cell receptor beta chains below, sequenced in a study of control samples from healthy donors and cancer patients. The table came from immunoSEQ multiplex PCR; TCRdb's copy has only in-frame clones and leaves some out. The table shows some 140,000 clones, with about 94% occurring only once. Sequences were obtained from blood. Receptors originate from a man between 35 and 55 years old in good health.

Here the CDR3 DNA reads TGTGCCAGCTCCCGGGACAGGGACAACTATGGCTACACCTTC. This codes for CASSRDRDNYGYTF. This chain connects TRBV6-5 to TRBJ1-2, with TRBD1 matching 9 bases. The CDR3 covers 14 residues. J gave up 2 bases and V 8 bases, and 6 bases lay outside the gene matches. Germline-derived CDR1 and CDR2 are MNHEY and SVGAGI.

The rearrangement joins TRBV19 to TRBJ1-5, with D unresolved. The CDR3 has 14 residues. Per the germline V gene, CDR1 is LNHDA and CDR2 is SQIVND (reference sequence). V dropped 1 base and J dropped 8 bases, with 12 bases sitting between them. The CDR3 DNA follows: TGTGCCAGTAGTATAGGCCCCCACCTTGAGCCCCAGCATTTT. Its translation is CASSIGPHLEPQHF.

This clone was picked up one time. The chain employs TRBV7-9 and TRBJ1-3; a weak D match, TRBD1 (6 bases). The CDR3 covers 16 residues. Between the trimmed V and J ends, which lost 5 bases and 0 bases, there was a span of 14 bases. CDR1 and CDR2 from the germline V gene are SEHNR and FQNEAQ (reference sequence). CDR3 sequence reads: CASSVNRDISGNTIYF. In DNA form, the CDR3 reads TGTGCCAGCAGCGTAAACCGGGACATCTCTGGAAACACCATATATTTT.

The CDR3 spells CASSTSQNVEGLFF. The CDR3 nucleotides are TGTGCCAGCAGTACCTCCCAGAACGTCGAGGGACTGTTTTTT. The V and J genes are TRBV6-2 or TRBV6-3 and TRBJ1-4; D is uncertain. The CDR3 loop spans 14 amino acids. Germline V gene data show CDR1 as MNHEY and CDR2 as SVGEGT. Trimming left V 5 bases short and J 13 bases short, with 20 bases between.

This clone was seen only once. V usage is TRBV5-1 and J usage is TRBJ2-1; TRBD2 aligns across 11 bases. J was trimmed by 4 bases and V by 3 bases; bases with no gene match: 3. CDR3 length: 15 amino acids. Germline CDR1 reads SGHRS; CDR2 reads YFSETQ. The CDR3 DNA reads as TGCGCCAGCAGCTCAACTAGCGGGGGTTACAATGAGCAGTTCTTC. Translated: CASSSTSGGYNEQFF.